A single sample gave rise to the 7 T cell receptor beta chains below, sequenced in a study of blood T cell repertoires in COVID-19 (dated by TCRdb to 2020 to 2022). Library method: the immunoSEQ multiplex PCR assay. TCRdb carries this immuneACCESS record with in-frame sequences only. Its versions omit some clonotypes, under half of them owing to an unresolved V gene in the studies checked, with the rest unexplained. In all, the sample holds about 270,000 clones, and around 90% of those were seen once. Together, the top ten hold around 2.8% of the sample. Sequencing input: PBMCs or T cells enriched from blood (not recorded which). Receptors originate from a man aged 40-49 years who had been exposed to COVID-19.

The V and J genes are TRBV4-1 and TRBJ2-3, with a possible D match to TRBD1 (6 bases). Trimming shortened V by 2 bases and J by 5 bases, and 14 bases separated the two germline ends. Germline V gives CDR1 MGHRA, CDR2 YSYEKL. The CDR3 is 15 amino acids. The CDR3 region is CASSQQRTEGDTQYF. CDR3 coding DNA: TGCGCCAGCAGCCAACAGCGGACAGAAGGAGATACGCAGTATTTT.

The chain recombines TRBV2 with TRBJ1-5; TRBD1 matches at 7 bases. From germline, CDR1 is SNHLY and CDR2 FYNNEI. The CDR3 extends over 15 amino acids. The junction had 8 bases not matched to a gene; V was cut back by 7 bases and J by 2 bases. This CDR3 is CASTRTGDGNQPQHF. DNA for the CDR3: TGTGCCAGCACCCGAACAGGGGATGGCAATCAGCCCCAGCATTTT.

The chain has TRBV28 and TRBJ2-7; TRBD2 matches 8 bases. With 5 bases clipped from V and 3 bases from J, the junction kept 6 bases outside the gene matches. This CDR3 is built from 14 residues. The germline CDR1 and CDR2 sequences are MDHEN and SYDVKM. The CDR3 protein is CASSLLAGLYEQYF. The CDR3 DNA reads as TGTGCCAGCAGTCTTCTAGCGGGTCTCTACGAGCAGTACTTC.

The chain is built from TRBV9 and TRBJ2-7, with 9 bases that match TRBD2. The CDR3 is 15 residues long. The J segment lost 7 bases and the V segment lost 0 bases, leaving 8 bases of the junction unmatched. Germline-derived CDR1 and CDR2 are SGDLS and YYNGEE. CDR3 sequence reads: CASSVEIAGESEQYF. In DNA form, the CDR3 reads TGTGCCAGCAGCGTAGAGATAGCGGGAGAGTCTGAGCAGTACTTC.

The chain joins TRBV27 to TRBJ2-5, with TRBD1 matching over 9 bases. The CDR3 spans 18 residues. The V gene end was trimmed by 0 bases and the J gene end by 3 bases; junction bases not matched to a gene: 11. In germline, CDR1 is MNHEY, CDR2 SMNVEV (reference sequence). The CDR3 is CASSLSMWTGEEEETQYF. CDR3 coding DNA: TGTGCCAGCAGTTTATCGATGTGGACAGGGGAGGAAGAAGAGACCCAGTACTTC.

This sequence joins TRBV9 and TRBJ2-7, with TRBD2 matching over 7 bases. Looked up from germline, CDR1 is SGDLS and CDR2 is YYNGEE. J lost 0 bases, V lost 4 bases, and 4 bases had no gene match. This CDR3 contains 14 residues. The CDR3 loop is CASSPGGASYEQYF. The CDR3 DNA sequence: TGTGCCAGCAGCCCGGGGGGTGCCTCCTACGAGCAGTACTTC.

This chain links TRBV7-3 with TRBJ1-1; no reliable D call. Germline CDR1 and CDR2: SGHTA and FQGTGA. This CDR3 contains 13 residues. The V gene lost 8 bases and the J gene lost 0 bases, with 10 bases spanning the gap. DNA for the CDR3: TGTGCCAGCGATAAAGGAGTGAACACTGAAGCTTTCTTT. Translation: CASDKGVNTEAFF.